The clone carrying this T cell receptor (beta chain) was observed a handful of times. The sample is drawn from a study of blood T cell repertoires in COVID-19. Sequencing was performed with immunoSEQ multiplex PCR; in TCRdb, only in-frame clones are kept and a portion is missing. Among about 120,000 clones listed, about 84% were seen once. The sequence was collected from a man aged 55-75 years with acute or convalescent COVID-19. The specimen was peripheral blood.

As DNA, the CDR3 is TGTGCCAGCAGCTTGGTAACAACTAACTATGGCTACACCTTC. It encodes CASSLVTTNYGYTF. The chain carries TRBV5-4 and TRBJ1-2; D is undetermined. V lost 0 bases and J lost 0, with 6 bases in between. Germline V CDR1 and CDR2: SGHNT, YYREEE (reference sequence). The CDR3 loop spans 14 amino acids. Complete variable domain (other parts from reference TRBV5-4 and TRBJ1-2): ETGVTQSPTHLIKTRGQQVTLRCSSQSGHNTVSWYQQALGQGPQFIFQYYREEENGRGNFPPRFSGLQFPNYSSELNVNALELDDSALYLCASSLVTTNYGYTFGSGTRLTVV.